This T cell receptor beta chain was sequenced during a study of CD4 T cells in relation to SARS-CoV-2 and coronaviruses. Study context: After 10 days of antigen culture, PBMC TCR beta CDR3s were sequenced.

Naive and memory CD4+ T cells were separated from cryopreserved PBMCs. In the case of this clone: Its antigen is unknown.

V lost 3 bases to trimming and J lost 7 bases; unmatched junction nucleotides: 8. The CDR3 consists of 14 residues. Looked up from germline, CDR1 is KGHDR and CDR2 is SFDVKD. Some clones are missing from TCRdb's copy, which holds only in-frame ones; the method was immunoSEQ multiplex PCR. This table has some 35,000 clones, 82% appearing once. The V gene is TRBV24-1, the J gene TRBJ2-7; TRBD2 agrees at 7 bases. The TCR was taken from an adult with COVID-19. What was sequenced was naive CD4+ T cells from PBMCs, cultured in vitro. Noted subset: naive CD4+ T cells isolated by negative enrichment. The CDR3 DNA sequence: TGTGCCACCAGTGATGGGGGGGAGGGCGGAGAGCAGTACTTC. Amino acid sequence: CATSDGGEGGEQYF.